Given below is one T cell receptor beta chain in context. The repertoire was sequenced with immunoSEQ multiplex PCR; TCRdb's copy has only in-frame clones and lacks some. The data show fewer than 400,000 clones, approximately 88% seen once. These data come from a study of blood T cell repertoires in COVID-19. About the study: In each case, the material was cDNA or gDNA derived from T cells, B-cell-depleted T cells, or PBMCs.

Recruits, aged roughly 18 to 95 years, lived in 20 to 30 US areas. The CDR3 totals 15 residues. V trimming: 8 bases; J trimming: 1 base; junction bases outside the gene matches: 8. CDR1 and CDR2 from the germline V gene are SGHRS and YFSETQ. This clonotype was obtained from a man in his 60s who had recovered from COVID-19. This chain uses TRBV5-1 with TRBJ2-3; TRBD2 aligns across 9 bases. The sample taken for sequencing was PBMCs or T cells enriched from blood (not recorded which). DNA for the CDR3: TGCGCCAGTGCGGGGGCTAGCGGGGGCACAGATACGCAGTATTTT. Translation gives CASAGASGGTDTQYF.